This TCR beta chain was recorded in a study of CD8 T cells in Susac syndrome (dated by TCRdb to the late 2010s). For the study in its entirety: Of the Susac syndrome patients who were sequenced, about eight were in clinical remission while six had clinically active disease. At blood withdrawal, Susac syndrome patients were either therapy-naive, taking corticosteroids (in some cases with IVIg as well), or taking IVIg alone. The study used repertoire sequencing to test whether antigen drove CD8+ T cell activation and differentiation in Susac syndrome. Results the study describes overall, beyond this receptor: The number of individuals in the TCR sequencing and HLA analysis was recognized as being relatively small. In patients with Susac syndrome, the CD4+ T cell repertoire showed no detectable clonal expansion.

The trim is 5 bases for V and 10 bases for J, with a gap of 18 bases between the germline ends. Reading the germline V gene gives CDR1 SGHTA and CDR2 FQGNSA. Including cysteine and phenylalanine, the CDR3 has 15 amino acids. Kept here is only the CDR3 DNA, which spans 45 bases and is read in frame from base 1. Peripheral blood CD8+ and CD4+ T cells from healthy donors, Susac syndrome patients and multiple sclerosis patients were profiled using high-throughput TCR beta sequencing. Susac syndrome patients met recently defined diagnostic criteria for definite or probable disease. CD8+ TEMRA cells were enriched by FACS, while bulk CD8+ and CD4+ T cells were purified by magnetic negative isolation. Blood was drawn into EDTA tubes, processed within 24 hours, and PBMCs were isolated by density gradient centrifugation. PBMCs intended for TCR sequencing were frozen in liquid nitrogen and were later thawed in a 37 degrees C water bath. A purity of at least 90% was achieved for sorted or isolated CD4+, CD8+ and CD8+ TEMRA cells.

RNA was extracted with the RNeasy kit and about 0.5 to 1 ug was reverse transcribed using random hexamers. The immunoSEQ multiplex PCR assay, which covers 54 Vbeta and 13 Jbeta segments, was used to amplify TCR beta CDR3 regions. PCR amplification bias was corrected by using a synthetic template baseline for primer optimization and computational correction. The original methods were these. Reads were assigned to V, D and J genes according to IMGT and analyzed in immunoSEQ Analyzer, with only productive sequences retained. Clonality was calculated as one minus the Shannon entropy normalized by log2 of the number of productive unique sequences. For each patient and control, public and private clones were evaluated within the 100 most prevalent clones. Clones were defined as Susac-specific if absent from the healthy and MS cohorts, from 1052 published viral clones and from other ImmuneACCESS disease sequences. TCRdb reanalyzed the raw reads on its own, using fastp at Q25 for trimming and MiXCR for clone calling, and kept in-frame beta chains. When rows share a CDR3 protein, they turn into one entry using the most common DNA and genes. These V and J calls rely on TCRdb rather than the paper's analysis. Within this sample are 200,000 or so distinct CDR3 sequences, with approximately 94% of them counted one time only. Around 0.092% of the sample comes from the top ten.

Worth noting for this clonotype: The specificity of this receptor is unknown. Per-base quality was not reported, and no clone a single base away is much larger than it.

Recombination connected TRBV7-2 to TRBJ1-6; the D gene remains uncertain. The sample was CD4+ T cells from PBMCs. The clonotype comes from a human donor with Susac syndrome. The DNA sequence reads TGTGCCAGCAGCCCCCCCTCCGGGGTTAGGTCACCCCTCCACTTT. Its coded protein is CASSPPSGVRSPLHF.